The clone carrying this TCR beta chain was counted between two and nine times. Its antigen is not known. The CDR3 runs to 15 residues. CDR1 and CDR2 (germline): MNHEY, SMNVEV (reference sequence). V shed 6 bases, J shed 4 bases, and the junction held 11 bases outside the gene matches. TCRdb itself ran the 5' RACE reads through MiXCR, one entry per CDR3 protein. The sample includes some 790,000 distinct CDR3 sequences, about 20% of them seen just once. These data come from a study of identical twins. Overall study findings and caveats: Researchers caution that invariant MAIT and iNKT cells could partly confound zero-insertion analyses. Models came in too low on out-of-frame TCR alpha sharing in monozygotic twins. Clonotypes of the beta chain that were abundant in cord blood carried fewer insertions (memory repertoires showed none).

The sample was also reused in another study, on T cells expressing NK-cell markers.

V gene TRBV27 combines with J gene TRBJ2-7, with 8 bases lining up with TRBD1. The sample comprised PBMCs. The TCR originated in a woman aged 18-29 years in good health. DNA for the CDR3: TGTGCCAGCAGCGCCCCTGGACAGGGAGCATACGAGCAGTACTTC. It specifies CASSAPGQGAYEQYF.